The 11 T cell receptor beta chains listed next were all sequenced from one sample in a study of CD4 T cell repertoires in COVID-19. Data came from immunoSEQ multiplex PCR; TCRdb stores just in-frame clones and leaves some out. The repertoire consists of more than 65,000 clones, with about four fifths occurring once and the leading ten covering 0.45% to 0.6%. The specimen was CD4+ T cells from peripheral blood, collected after recovery from COVID-19. The receptor source for this set is a human donor who had COVID-19.

The chain has TRBV10-3 and TRBJ1-5; unclear D gene. V lost 5 bases, J lost 6 bases, and 17 bases lay in between. The CDR3 has 15 amino acids. Germline V gene lookup returns CDR1 ENHRY and CDR2 SYGVKD. DNA for the CDR3: TGTGCCATCAGTCCTGGGGAGGGAAGAGTTCAGCCCCAGCATTTT. This translates into CAISPGEGRVQPQHF.

The CDR3 nucleotides read TGTGCCAGCAGGGGGGGAGAGGGGAACACTGAAGCTTTCTTT. It specifies CASRGGEGNTEAFF. This chain joins TRBV6-5 and TRBJ1-1; a possible D gene is TRBD1 (5 bases). This CDR3 is 14 amino acids long. Germline V CDR1 and CDR2: MNHEY, SVGAGI. Trimming left V 6 bases short and J 1 base short, with 12 bases between.

The chain joins TRBV10-3 to TRBJ1-1, with 8 bases matching TRBD1. V gave up 3 bases and J gave up 4 bases; unmatched junction bases: 7. Germline-derived CDR1 and CDR2 are ENHRY and SYGVKD. The CDR3 consists of 15 residues. For the CDR3, the DNA is TGTGCCATCAGTGATAGGGCAGGGGGCGGCACTGAAGCTTTCTTT. This codes for CAISDRAGGGTEAFF.

The gene calls are TRBV5-1 and TRBJ1-3; 10 bases are a match to TRBD1. The CDR3 runs to 14 residues. CDR1 and CDR2 (germline): SGHRS, YFSETQ. With 4 bases clipped from V and 3 bases from J, the junction kept 1 base outside the gene matches. The CDR3 sequence: CASSGTGDGNTIYF. In DNA, the CDR3 is TGCGCCAGCAGCGGGACAGGGGATGGAAACACCATATATTTT.

The rearrangement links TRBV19 to TRBJ2-3; TRBD1 agrees at 8 bases. This CDR3 is 12 amino acids long. The V gene's germline CDR1 is LNHDA and CDR2 SQIVND (reference sequence). V trimming: 8 bases; J trimming: 4 bases; junction bases outside the gene matches: 2. The CDR3 protein is CASSTGADTQYF. CDR3 DNA: TGTGCCAGTTCGACAGGGGCAGATACGCAGTATTTT.

The CDR3 bases are TGCGCCAGCAGCCTGGAGCCGGGGACTGTCGCTGAAGCTTTCTTT. Its protein is CASSLEPGTVAEAFF. The V call is TRBV5-1, the J call TRBJ1-1, with D possibly TRBD1 on 5 matching bases. CDR1 is SGHRS and CDR2 is YFSETQ in the germline V gene. This CDR3 region has 15 residues. V lost 4 bases and J 6 bases, leaving 19 bases between the germline ends.

The J gene is TRBJ2-7, the V gene TRBV19; TRBD1 matches 8 bases. The germline V gene encodes CDR1 LNHDA and CDR2 SQIVND (reference sequence). Trimming took 4 bases from V and 4 from J; bases not matched to a gene: 3. The CDR3 extends over 13 amino acids. Here the CDR3 DNA reads TGTGCCAGTAGTAGACGGACAGGGTACGAGCAGTACTTC. Amino acids: CASSRRTGYEQYF.

The rearrangement links TRBV7-8 to TRBJ1-4; no reliable D call. From germline, CDR1 is SGHVS and CDR2 FQNEAQ. V lost 4 bases and J 0 bases, leaving 9 bases between the germline ends. This CDR3 comprises 15 residues. CDR3 in DNA: TGTGCCAGCAGCTCCGACTTTGCAACTAATGAAAAACTGTTTTTT. Translation gives CASSSDFATNEKLFF.

Points on this clone: The sample has other DNA sequences that encode this CDR3 too. The chain couples TRBV29-1 to TRBJ2-7; D not resolved. Germline values: CDR1 SQVTM, CDR2 ANQGSEA. With 0 bases removed from V and 0 bases from J, the gap between germline ends came to 3 bases. The CDR3 contains 12 residues. CDR3: CSVEDNSYEQYF. The CDR3, as DNA: TGCAGCGTTGAAGACAACTCCTACGAGCAGTACTTC.

The J gene is TRBJ2-3, the V gene TRBV4-2; D uncertain. This CDR3 comprises 15 residues. The germline CDR1 and CDR2 sequences are LGHNA and YNFKEQ. V dropped 3 bases and J dropped 3 bases, with 13 bases sitting between them. CDR3 in amino acids: CASSQEILATDTQYF. The CDR3 bases are TGTGCCAGCAGCCAGGAAATCTTAGCTACAGATACGCAGTATTTT.

The J gene is TRBJ1-1, the V gene TRBV7-2; 7 positions match TRBD1. The CDR3 consists of 14 residues. Germline V lookup: CDR1 SGHTA, CDR2 FQGNSA. V trimming: 4 bases; J trimming: 6 bases; junction bases outside the gene matches: 8. The CDR3, as DNA: TGTGCCAGCAGCTCGCGACAGGGAAGGTCTGAAGCTTTCTTT. This encodes CASSSRQGRSEAFF.